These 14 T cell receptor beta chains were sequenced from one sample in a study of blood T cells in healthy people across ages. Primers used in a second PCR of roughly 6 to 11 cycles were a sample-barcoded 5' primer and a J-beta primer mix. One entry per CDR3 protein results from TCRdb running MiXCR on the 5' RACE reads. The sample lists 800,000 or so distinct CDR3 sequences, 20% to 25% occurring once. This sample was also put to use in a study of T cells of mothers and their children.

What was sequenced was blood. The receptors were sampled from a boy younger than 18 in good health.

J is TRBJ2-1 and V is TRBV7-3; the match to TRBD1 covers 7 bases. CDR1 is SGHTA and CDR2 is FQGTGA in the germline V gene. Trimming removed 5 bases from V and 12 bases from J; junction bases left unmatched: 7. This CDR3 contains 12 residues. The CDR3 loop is CASSTPGTVQFF. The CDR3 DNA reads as TGTGCCAGCAGCACACCCGGGACAGTGCAGTTCTTC.

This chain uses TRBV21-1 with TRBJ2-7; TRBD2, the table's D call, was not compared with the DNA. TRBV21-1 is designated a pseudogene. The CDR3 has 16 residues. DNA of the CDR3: TGTGCCAGCAGCAAAAAGAAGCGGGGGAGCTCCTACGAGCAGTACTTC. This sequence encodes CASSKKKRGSSYEQYF.

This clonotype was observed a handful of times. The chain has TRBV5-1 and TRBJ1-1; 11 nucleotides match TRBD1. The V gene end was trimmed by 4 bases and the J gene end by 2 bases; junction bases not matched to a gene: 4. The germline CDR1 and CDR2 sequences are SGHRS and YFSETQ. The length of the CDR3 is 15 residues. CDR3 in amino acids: CASSRTGGRNTEAFF. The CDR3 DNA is TGCGCCAGCAGCAGGACAGGGGGCCGCAACACTGAAGCTTTCTTT. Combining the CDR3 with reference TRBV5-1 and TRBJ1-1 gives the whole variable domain KAGVTQTPRYLIKTRGQQVTLSCSPISGHRSVSWYQQTPGQGLQFLFEYFSETQRNKGNFPGRFSGRQFSNSRSEMNVSTLELGDSALYLCASSRTGGRNTEAFFGQGTRLTVV.

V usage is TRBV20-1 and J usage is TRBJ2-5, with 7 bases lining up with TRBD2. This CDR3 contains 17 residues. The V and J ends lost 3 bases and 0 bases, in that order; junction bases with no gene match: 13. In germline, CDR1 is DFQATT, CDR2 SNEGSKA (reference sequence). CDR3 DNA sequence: TGCAGTGCTAGGTTTTTTAGTTTCGGGAGGAACCAAGAGACCCAGTACTTC. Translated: CSARFFSFGRNQETQYF.

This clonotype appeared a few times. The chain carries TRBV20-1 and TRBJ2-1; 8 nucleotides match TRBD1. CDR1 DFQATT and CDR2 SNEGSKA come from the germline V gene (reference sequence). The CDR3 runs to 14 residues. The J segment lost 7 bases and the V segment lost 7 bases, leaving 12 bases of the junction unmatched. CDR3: CSVPPRQGRNEQFF. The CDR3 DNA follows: TGCAGTGTTCCTCCTCGACAGGGGAGGAATGAGCAGTTCTTC.

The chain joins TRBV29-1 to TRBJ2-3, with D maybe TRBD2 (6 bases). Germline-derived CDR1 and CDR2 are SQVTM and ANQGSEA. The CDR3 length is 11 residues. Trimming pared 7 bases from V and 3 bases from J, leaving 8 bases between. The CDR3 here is CSGRETDTQYF. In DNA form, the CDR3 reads TGCAGCGGGAGGGAAACAGATACGCAGTATTTT.

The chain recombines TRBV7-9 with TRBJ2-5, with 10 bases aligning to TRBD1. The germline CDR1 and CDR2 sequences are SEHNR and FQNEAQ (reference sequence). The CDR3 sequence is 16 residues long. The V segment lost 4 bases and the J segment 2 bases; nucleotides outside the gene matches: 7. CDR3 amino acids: CASSSRDRGQQETQYF. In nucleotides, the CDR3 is TGTGCCAGCAGCTCCCGGGACAGGGGACAACAAGAGACCCAGTACTTC.

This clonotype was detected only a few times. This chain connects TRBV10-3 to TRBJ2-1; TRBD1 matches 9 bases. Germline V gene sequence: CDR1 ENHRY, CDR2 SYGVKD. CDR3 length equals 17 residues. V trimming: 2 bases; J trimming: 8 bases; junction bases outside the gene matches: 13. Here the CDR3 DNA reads TGTGCCATCAGTGAGAAGGGACAGGGTTGGGTTTCCGATGAGCAGTTCTTC. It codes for CAISEKGQGWVSDEQFF.

The chain's CDR3 is CASSRDWDTEAFF. Here the CDR3 DNA reads TGTGCCAGCAGTCGGGACTGGGACACTGAAGCTTTCTTT. The rearrangement uses TRBV13 and TRBJ1-1, with TRBD1 as a possible D gene (5 bases). Trimming removed 6 bases from V and 3 bases from J, with 11 bases in between. This CDR3 is built from 13 residues. Per the germline V gene, CDR1 is PRHDT and CDR2 is FYEKMQ (reference sequence).

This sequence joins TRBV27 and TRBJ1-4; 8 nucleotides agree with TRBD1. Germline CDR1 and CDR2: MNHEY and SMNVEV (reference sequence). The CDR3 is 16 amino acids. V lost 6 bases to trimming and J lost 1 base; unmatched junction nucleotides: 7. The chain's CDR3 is CASSRTGGVTNEKLFF. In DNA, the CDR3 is TGTGCCAGCAGCCGAACAGGGGGGGTAACTAATGAAAAACTGTTTTTT.

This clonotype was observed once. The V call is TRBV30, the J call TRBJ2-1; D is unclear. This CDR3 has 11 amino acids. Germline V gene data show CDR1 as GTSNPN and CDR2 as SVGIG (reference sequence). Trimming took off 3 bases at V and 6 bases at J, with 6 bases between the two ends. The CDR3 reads CAWRAVNEQFF. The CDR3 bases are TGTGCCTGGAGGGCCGTCAATGAGCAGTTCTTC.

The CDR3 nucleotides read TGTGCCAGCAGTTACTCGACCTTCTCTGGAAACACCATATATTTT. It codes for CASSYSTFSGNTIYF. The genes are TRBV6-6 and TRBJ1-3; no definite D call. Per germline, CDR1 MNHNY and CDR2 SVGAGI (reference sequence). Trimming shortened V by 0 bases and J by 0 bases, and 6 bases separated the two germline ends. The CDR3 totals 15 residues.

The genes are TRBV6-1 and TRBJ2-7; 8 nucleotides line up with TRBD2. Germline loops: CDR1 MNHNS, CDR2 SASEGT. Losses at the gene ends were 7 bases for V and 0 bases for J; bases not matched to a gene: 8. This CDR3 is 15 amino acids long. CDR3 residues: CASNQAGASSYEQYF. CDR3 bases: TGTGCCAGCAACCAAGCGGGGGCTAGCTCCTACGAGCAGTACTTC.

The CDR3 bases are TGTGCCAGCAGTTTATCCCCACAGGGGGGTAACACCATATATTTT. It codes for CASSLSPQGGNTIYF. The chain combines TRBV27 with TRBJ1-3; 8 nucleotides match TRBD1. The ends lost 0 bases at V and 7 bases at J; junction bases unmatched: 5. Germline CDR1 and CDR2: MNHEY and SMNVEV (reference sequence). CDR3 length: 15 residues.